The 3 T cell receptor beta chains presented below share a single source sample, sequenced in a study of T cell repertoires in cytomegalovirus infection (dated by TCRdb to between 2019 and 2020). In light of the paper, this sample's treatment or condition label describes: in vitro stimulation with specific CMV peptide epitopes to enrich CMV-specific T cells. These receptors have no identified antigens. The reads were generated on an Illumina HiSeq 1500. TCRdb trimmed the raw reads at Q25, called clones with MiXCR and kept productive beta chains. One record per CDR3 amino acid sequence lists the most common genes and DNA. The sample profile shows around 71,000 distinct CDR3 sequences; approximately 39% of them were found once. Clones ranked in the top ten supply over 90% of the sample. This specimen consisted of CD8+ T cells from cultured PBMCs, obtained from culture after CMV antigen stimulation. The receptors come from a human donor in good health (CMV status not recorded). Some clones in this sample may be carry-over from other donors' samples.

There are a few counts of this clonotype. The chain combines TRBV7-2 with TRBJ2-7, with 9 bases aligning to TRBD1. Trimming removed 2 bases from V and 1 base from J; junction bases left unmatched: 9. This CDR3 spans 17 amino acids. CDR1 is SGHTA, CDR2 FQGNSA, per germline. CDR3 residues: CASSLLPGQGDSYEQYF. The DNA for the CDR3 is TGTGCCAGCAGCTTATTACCGGGACAGGGAGATTCCTACGAGCAGTACTTC.

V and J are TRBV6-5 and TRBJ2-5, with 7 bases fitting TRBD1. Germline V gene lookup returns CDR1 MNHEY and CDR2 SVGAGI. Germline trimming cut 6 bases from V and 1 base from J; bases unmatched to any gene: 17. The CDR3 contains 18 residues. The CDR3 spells CASSSFTAGTDIQETQYF. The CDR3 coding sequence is TGTGCCAGCAGCTCCTTTACAGCCGGGACAGATATCCAAGAGACCCAGTACTTC.

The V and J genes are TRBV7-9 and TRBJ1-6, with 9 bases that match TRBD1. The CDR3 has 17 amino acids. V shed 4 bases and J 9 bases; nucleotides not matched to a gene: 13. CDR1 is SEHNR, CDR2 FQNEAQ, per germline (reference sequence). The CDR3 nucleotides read TGTGCCAGCAGCTCGAAGCAGGACAGGGGCCCTCTTTCACCCCTCCACTTT. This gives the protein CASSSKQDRGPLSPLHF.